This TCR beta chain comes out of a study of blood T cell repertoires in COVID-19. Study summary: Samples representing acute and convalescent COVID-19 were sourced from the United States, Italy and Spain.

The data were produced by immunoSEQ multiplex PCR, yet TCRdb's version contains in-frame clones alone and is incomplete. The data show about 64,000 clones, around 76% seen once. The CDR3 has 12 residues. Trimming left V 4 bases short and J 5 bases short, with 10 bases between. Germline CDR1 reads SGHRS; CDR2 reads YFSETQ. J is TRBJ2-7 and V is TRBV5-1, with D possibly TRBD1 on 6 matching bases. Sequenced input: peripheral blood. The sequence came from a human donor in a cohort sampled during active COVID-19. Here the CDR3 DNA reads TGCGCCAGCAGCCCAGGGGTTGACGAGCAGTACTTC. Amino acids: CASSPGVDEQYF. Full variable domain (outside the CDR3, taken from reference TRBV5-1 and TRBJ2-7): KAGVTQTPRYLIKTRGQQVTLSCSPISGHRSVSWYQQTPGQGLQFLFEYFSETQRNKGNFPGRFSGRQFSNSRSEMNVSTLELGDSALYLCASSPGVDEQYFGPGTRLTVT.